The 20 T cell receptor beta chains given below trace back to one sample, sequenced in a study of cytomegalovirus exposure and HLA in healthy donors. The assay was immunoSEQ multiplex PCR, and TCRdb's table has in-frame clones only and misses some. The sample holds roughly 120,000 clones, over 75% seen once. Sequencing input: PBMCs. The receptors were sampled from a woman aged 30 to 39 in good health and CMV-seronegative.

This rearrangement joins TRBV5-1 to TRBJ2-1; 9 positions match TRBD1. This CDR3 is 14 amino acids long. V lost 2 bases to trimming and J lost 8 bases; unmatched junction nucleotides: 5. Germline V CDR1 and CDR2: SGHRS, YFSETQ. The CDR3 here is CASSFRTGDDEQFF. The CDR3 coding sequence is TGCGCCAGCAGCTTCCGGACAGGGGACGATGAGCAGTTCTTC.

There are a few counts of this clone. V usage is TRBV27 and J usage is TRBJ1-6; 7 bases line up with TRBD1. Germline V lookup: CDR1 MNHEY, CDR2 SMNVEV (reference sequence). Trimming cost V 9 bases and J 7 bases; bases outside gene matches: 6. The CDR3 extends over 13 amino acids. The DNA for the CDR3 is TGTGCCAGTCGACAGGGTTCAAATTCACCCCTCCACTTT. It specifies CASRQGSNSPLHF.

V and J are TRBV7-2 and TRBJ2-7; TRBD2 matches at 7 bases. V shed 5 bases and J 0 bases; nucleotides not matched to a gene: 10. From germline, CDR1 is SGHTA and CDR2 FQGNSA. The CDR3 has 16 amino acids. The CDR3 DNA reads as TGTGCCAGCAGCCTGGCCGGGGGGTCGAGCTCCTACGAGCAGTACTTC. The encoded protein is CASSLAGGSSSYEQYF.

The rearrangement links TRBV6-1 to TRBJ1-2, with TRBD1 as a possible D gene (6 bases). Trimming cost V 4 bases and J 5 bases, with 14 bases left between them. Germline CDR1 is MNHNS and CDR2 is SASEGT. This CDR3 spans 14 amino acids. CDR3 sequence (DNA): TGTGCCAGCAGTGCTACAGGGATTGGATATGGCTACACCTTC. Encoded protein: CASSATGIGYGYTF.

This clone has a single count. V and J are TRBV7-2 and TRBJ2-7; 15 positions agree with TRBD2. The J segment lost 2 bases and the V segment lost 5 bases, leaving 10 bases of the junction unmatched. The CDR3 has 18 residues. CDR1 is SGHTA, CDR2 FQGNSA, per germline. In DNA, the CDR3 is TGTGCCAGCAGCCCGCGGACTAGCGGGGGGGCCTACCCCTACGAGCAGTACTTC. Its protein product is CASSPRTSGGAYPYEQYF.

A remark on this clone: Relative to the germline gene, one junction end is altered; a read error may explain this. The CDR3 nucleotides are TGTGCCAGCAGTTCGGACAGGGAGCAGGCCTTT. Its protein product is CASSSDREQAF. V and J are TRBV6-6 and TRBJ1-6, with TRBD1 matching 8 bases. This CDR3 comprises 11 residues. CDR1 is MNHNY and CDR2 is SVGAGI in the germline V gene (reference sequence).

CDR3 DNA: TGTGCCAGCAGTGCCGAGCCGGGACTAGAGCAGTACTTC. Its translation is CASSAEPGLEQYF. This chain uses TRBV6-4 with TRBJ2-7; 7 bases map to TRBD2. Germline V lookup: CDR1 MRHNA, CDR2 SNTAGT. The CDR3 loop spans 13 amino acids. V trimming: 4 bases; J trimming: 7 bases; junction bases outside the gene matches: 7.

The chain uses TRBV6-6 and TRBJ1-2; 11 bases line up with TRBD1. The CDR3 is made up of 14 amino acids. Per germline, CDR1 MNHNY and CDR2 SVGAGI (reference sequence). Trimming took 8 bases from V and 4 from J; bases not matched to a gene: 6. The CDR3 DNA follows: TGTGCCAGCGAGGGGACAGGGGGTGTCTATGGCTACACCTTC. As protein: CASEGTGGVYGYTF.

The rearrangement joins TRBV7-9 to TRBJ2-3; the D gene is possibly TRBD1 (6 bases). The germline V and J ends were trimmed by 3 bases and 2 bases, with 12 bases remaining between them. The length of the CDR3 is 15 residues. The V gene's germline CDR1 is SEHNR and CDR2 FQNEAQ (reference sequence). The CDR3 DNA follows: TGTGCCAGCAGCTTTTGGCAGGGGTACACAGATACGCAGTATTTT. Translating gives CASSFWQGYTDTQYF.

As to this clone: This sample also contains other DNA sequences that code for the same CDR3. The chain uses TRBV5-1 and TRBJ1-5, with a weak D call TRBD1 (6 bases). V was cut by 3 bases and J by 4 bases, with 8 bases left in between. This CDR3 region has 13 residues. Germline V gene sequence: CDR1 SGHRS, CDR2 YFSETQ. The CDR3 nucleotides are TGCGCCAGCAGCTCCACAGGGAATCAGCCCCAGCATTTT. Amino acid sequence: CASSSTGNQPQHF.

The chain links TRBV7-8 to TRBJ2-7; D not resolved. V was shortened by 5 bases and J by 2 bases, with 10 bases between the two germline ends. This CDR3 is built from 13 residues. Germline CDR1 is SGHVS and CDR2 is FQNEAQ. This CDR3 reads CASSDTGTYEQYF. The CDR3 region has the DNA TGTGCCAGCAGCGACACTGGAACCTACGAGCAGTACTTC.

The chain carries TRBV7-2 and TRBJ2-1; 10 nucleotides align to TRBD2. Trimming at V came to 5 bases and at J to 5 bases, leaving 9 bases not matched to a gene. CDR1 and CDR2 from the germline V gene are SGHTA and FQGNSA. The CDR3 is 16 amino acids. CDR3: CASSPSGGASNNEQFF. CDR3 nucleotide sequence: TGTGCCAGCAGCCCAAGCGGGGGGGCTTCGAACAATGAGCAGTTCTTC.

CDR3 sequence: CASSETGTVTGELFF. Here the CDR3 DNA reads TGTGCCAGCAGTGAAACCGGGACAGTCACCGGGGAGCTGTTTTTT. The chain employs TRBV25-1 and TRBJ2-2; 7 bases are a match to TRBD1. Germline trimming cut 2 bases from V and 4 bases from J; bases unmatched to any gene: 4. Germline CDR1 reads MGHDK; CDR2 reads SYGVNS. The CDR3 totals 15 residues.

The table lists this clone with a count of one. V is TRBV27 and J is TRBJ2-7; D possibly corresponds to TRBD2 (7 bases). The germline gives CDR1 MNHEY, CDR2 SMNVEV (reference sequence). Trimming cost V 3 bases and J 5 bases, with 11 bases left between them. The CDR3 is 13 residues long. The CDR3 is CASSLGGGDEQYF. The DNA of the CDR3 is TGTGCCAGCAGTTTGGGGGGGGGCGACGAGCAGTACTTC.

The chain is built from TRBV19 and TRBJ1-1, with no clear D. This CDR3 contains 15 residues. Germline V gives CDR1 LNHDA, CDR2 SQIVND (reference sequence). V was cut by 0 bases and J by 1 base, with 9 bases left in between. The CDR3 DNA sequence: TGTGCCAGTAGTATAGATATTCGGGGGAACACTGAAGCTTTCTTT. It codes for CASSIDIRGNTEAFF.

This chain joins TRBV6-1 and TRBJ2-5, with D perhaps matching TRBD1 (6 bases). The V end lost 3 bases, the J end lost 1 base, and 9 bases lay between the germline ends. From germline, CDR1 is MNHNS and CDR2 SASEGT. This CDR3 contains 14 residues. CDR3: CASSDQGSQETQYF. In nucleotides, the CDR3 is TGTGCCAGCAGTGACCAGGGGTCCCAAGAGACCCAGTACTTC.

This clone has only a few counts. V gene TRBV7-8 combines with J gene TRBJ1-1, with D uncertain. This CDR3 is built from 16 residues. Germline CDR1 and CDR2: SGHVS and FQNEAQ. Trimming stripped 3 bases from V and 0 bases from J, with 14 bases between. The CDR3 nucleotides read TGTGCCAGCAGCTTGGGCCAGCTCCTCATGAACACTGAAGCTTTCTTT. This gives the protein CASSLGQLLMNTEAFF.

There are a few counts of this clone. This rearrangement joins TRBV4-3 to TRBJ2-7; 8 nucleotides agree with TRBD1. The CDR3 is 14 residues long. CDR1 is LGHNA, CDR2 YSLEER, per germline. The V and J ends lost 4 bases and 1 base, in that order; junction bases with no gene match: 3. As DNA, the CDR3 is TGCGCCAGCAGCCGGGACAGGTTTTCCTACGAGCAGTACTTC. This translates into CASSRDRFSYEQYF.

This chain connects TRBV6-1 to TRBJ1-5; TRBD1 matches at 8 bases. The V segment lost 6 bases and the J segment 9 bases; nucleotides outside the gene matches: 7. CDR1 and CDR2 (germline): MNHNS, SASEGT. This CDR3 comprises 13 residues. For the CDR3, the DNA is TGTGCCAGCAGCCCGACAGGGGCCATGCCCCAGCATTTT. Amino acids: CASSPTGAMPQHF.

The genes are TRBV5-6 and TRBJ1-2; D unclear. Trimming shortened V by 2 bases and J by 2 bases, and 10 bases separated the two germline ends. CDR1 and CDR2 from the germline V gene are SGHDT and YYEEEE. There are 14 residues in the CDR3. CDR3 protein: CASSLEQRNYGYTF. The CDR3 coding sequence is TGTGCCAGCAGCTTAGAACAGAGAAACTATGGCTACACCTTC.